One and the same sample provided the 27 T cell receptor beta chains below, sequenced in a study of response to subunit inactivated influenza vaccine. One entry per CDR3 protein, called by TCRdb with MiXCR from the RT-PCR reads. The sample has 650,000 to 800,000 distinct CDR3 sequences, approximately 17% seen once. Sequencing used PBMCs from blood, obtained around 5 days after vaccination. These receptors were taken from a man over 45 who received an inactivated influenza vaccine.

This clonotype was seen only a few times. The gene calls are TRBV12-3 or TRBV12-4 and TRBJ2-5, with unresolved D. This CDR3 is 17 amino acids long. The germline V and J ends were trimmed by 0 bases and 4 bases, with 18 bases remaining between them. Here the CDR3 reads CASSLASVFTRRETQYF. CDR3 DNA sequence: TGTGCCAGCAGTTTAGCTTCCGTCTTCACGAGGAGAGAGACCCAGTACTTC.

This clonotype was seen once. The chain joins TRBV18 to TRBJ2-3; no definite D call. CDR1 is KGHSH, CDR2 LQKENI, per germline. The CDR3 extends over 17 amino acids. Trimming took 3 bases from V and 5 from J, leaving 21 bases between them. This CDR3 reads CASSPAGMGYTRDTQYF. CDR3 nucleotide sequence: TGTGCCAGCTCACCCGCAGGAATGGGATACACCAGAGATACGCAGTATTTT. Supplemented by reference TRBV18 and TRBJ2-3, the full variable domain reads NAGVMQNPRHLVRRRGQEARLRCSPMKGHSHVYWYRQLPEEGLKFMVYLQKENIIDESGMPKERFSAEFPKEGPSILRIQQVVRGDSAAYFCASSPAGMGYTRDTQYFGPGTRLTVL.

This clonotype was picked up a small number of times. The chain links TRBV6-1 to TRBJ2-7; TRBD1 might be the D (6 bases). This CDR3 contains 14 residues. Germline V CDR1 and CDR2: MNHNS, SASEGT. V lost 7 bases, J lost 5 bases, and 18 bases lay in between. CDR3 sequence: CASIQGVRGDEQYF. CDR3 sequence (DNA): TGTGCCAGCATACAAGGGGTCAGGGGTGACGAGCAGTACTTC.

The chain joins TRBV6-5 to TRBJ2-5; TRBD1 agrees at 7 bases. V was pared by 0 bases and J by 3 bases, with 1 base of the junction left unmatched. The germline gives CDR1 MNHEY, CDR2 SVGAGI. The CDR3 has 14 residues. The CDR3 sequence is CASSYSDREETQYF. CDR3 DNA sequence: TGTGCCAGCAGTTACTCAGACAGGGAAGAGACCCAGTACTTC.

The rearrangement links TRBV13 to TRBJ2-3, with 12 bases that match TRBD2. CDR3 length: 16 amino acids. Germline-derived CDR1 and CDR2 are PRHDT and FYEKMQ (reference sequence). Trimming cost V 5 bases and J 6 bases; bases outside gene matches: 9. CDR3 sequence: CASSIRTSGDLDTQYF. The CDR3 nucleotides read TGTGCCAGCAGCATAAGGACTAGCGGGGACTTGGATACGCAGTATTTT. Variable domain in full (rest from reference TRBV13 and TRBJ2-3): AAGVIQSPRHLIKEKRETATLKCYPIPRHDTVYWYQQGPGQDPQFLISFYEKMQSDKGSIPDRFSAQQFSDYHSELNMSSLELGDSALYFCASSIRTSGDLDTQYFGPGTRLTVL.

This clonotype was detected a few times. The chain joins TRBV5-1 to TRBJ1-4; 7 bases match TRBD1. CDR3 length: 15 amino acids. The V gene's germline CDR1 is SGHRS and CDR2 YFSETQ. V lost 0 bases and J lost 7; bases outside the gene matches: 6. The CDR3 sequence is CASSLAGTESEKLFF. The CDR3 coding sequence is TGCGCCAGCAGCTTGGCCGGGACAGAGAGTGAAAAACTGTTTTTT.

This clonotype was found a few times. The chain recombines TRBV20-1 with TRBJ1-6, with 8 bases aligning to TRBD1. Losses at the gene ends were 0 bases for V and 0 bases for J; bases not matched to a gene: 10. The CDR3 runs 19 residues. Germline V lookup: CDR1 DFQATT, CDR2 SNEGSKA (reference sequence). This CDR3 is CSARDPRQGASSYNSPLHF. CDR3 DNA sequence: TGCAGTGCTAGAGATCCCCGGCAGGGGGCAAGCTCCTATAATTCACCCCTCCACTTT.

This clonotype has only a few counts. The chain has TRBV6-2 or TRBV6-3 and TRBJ1-5; 8 bases match TRBD1. In germline, CDR1 is MNHEY, CDR2 SVGEGT. There are 14 residues in the CDR3. J was trimmed by 3 bases and V by 6 bases; bases with no gene match: 4. The CDR3 nucleotides are TGTGCCAGCAGCCGGACAGGGATCAATCAGCCCCAGCATTTT. Amino acids: CASSRTGINQPQHF.

In this sample, this clonotype turned up a few times. CDR3 sequence reads: CAIGRPGNTIYF. The CDR3 DNA reads TGTGCCATCGGACGGCCTGGAAACACCATATATTTT. The J gene is TRBJ1-3, the V gene TRBV12-3 or TRBV12-4; D not certain. Between the trimmed V and J ends, which lost 10 bases and 2 bases, there was a span of 9 bases. The CDR3 extends over 12 amino acids.

This rearrangement joins TRBV7-2 to TRBJ2-1; TRBD1 might be the D (6 bases). V lost 5 bases, J lost 4 bases, and 18 bases lay in between. CDR3 length equals 16 residues. Germline V lookup: CDR1 SGHTA, CDR2 FQGNSA. The CDR3 loop is CASSLSLSQGYNEQFF. In DNA form, the CDR3 reads TGTGCCAGCAGCCTAAGCTTATCACAGGGATACAATGAGCAGTTCTTC.

The chain has TRBV3-1 and TRBJ2-1, with TRBD2 matching 9 bases. The germline CDR1 and CDR2 sequences are LGHDT and YNNKEL (reference sequence). This CDR3 comprises 16 residues. The V gene end was trimmed by 0 bases and the J gene end by 4 bases; junction bases not matched to a gene: 4. This chain's CDR3 is CASSQEVLAGYNEQFF. CDR3 bases: TGTGCCAGCAGCCAAGAGGTGCTAGCGGGGTACAATGAGCAGTTCTTC.

This clonotype occurred a few times. The chain uses TRBV28 and TRBJ2-7; a possible D gene is TRBD2 (7 bases). The CDR3 is made up of 17 amino acids. Trimming took 2 bases from V and 0 from J, leaving 17 bases between them. Germline-derived CDR1 and CDR2 are MDHEN and SYDVKM. CDR3 sequence reads: CASSLTFGGHSSYEQYF. CDR3 DNA sequence: TGTGCCAGCAGTTTAACCTTCGGGGGGCATAGCTCCTACGAGCAGTACTTC.

The chain employs TRBV15 and TRBJ2-3; the match to TRBD1 covers 10 bases. This CDR3 spans 17 amino acids. Germline V CDR1 and CDR2: LNHNV, YYDKDF (reference sequence). J lost 2 bases, V lost 1 base, and 6 bases had no gene match. The CDR3 nucleotides are TGTGCCACCAGCAGAGGGGGACAGGGGTTGGACACAGATACGCAGTATTTT. Translation: CATSRGGQGLDTDTQYF.

The chain is built from TRBV11-2 and TRBJ2-5; D might be TRBD2 (6 bases). Trimming took off 1 base at V and 4 bases at J, with 13 bases between the two ends. CDR3 length: 15 amino acids. Germline V gene data show CDR1 as SGHAT and CDR2 as FQNNGV. The CDR3 is CASSLAPTGGETQYF. Written as DNA, the CDR3 is TGTGCCAGCAGCTTAGCCCCGACCGGGGGAGAGACCCAGTACTTC.

This chain uses TRBV28 with TRBJ2-7; D might be TRBD1 or TRBD2, each matching 5 bases. CDR3 length: 14 amino acids. V dropped 3 bases and J dropped 2 bases, with 11 bases sitting between them. Looked up from germline, CDR1 is MDHEN and CDR2 is SYDVKM. For the CDR3, the DNA is TGTGCCAGCAGTTTGCCTCGAGGGGCCTACGAGCAGTACTTC. Protein: CASSLPRGAYEQYF.

There are a few counts of this clonotype. The V gene is TRBV10-2, the J gene TRBJ2-2, with TRBD1 matching over 10 bases. The CDR3 consists of 16 residues. Germline V gene data show CDR1 as WSHSY and CDR2 as SAAADI. With V trimmed by 5 bases and J by 7 bases, 10 bases remained unmatched. CDR3 residues: CASSTPGQGLGGELFF. The CDR3 DNA is TGCGCCAGCAGTACCCCGGGACAGGGGTTGGGCGGGGAGCTGTTTTTT.

This clonotype was seen only a few times. CDR3 bases: TGTGCCAGCAGCTTAGGAGGCTTCAGCCCAGATACGCAGTATTTT. Translating it yields CASSLGGFSPDTQYF. The chain has TRBV7-9 and TRBJ2-3; D is undetermined. This CDR3 is 15 amino acids long. Between the trimmed V and J ends, which lost 1 base and 4 bases, there was a span of 12 bases. CDR1 and CDR2 (germline): SEHNR, FQNEAQ (reference sequence).

The sample holds a few counts of this clonotype. The J gene is TRBJ1-2, the V gene TRBV6-1, with 8 bases fitting TRBD1. This CDR3 spans 15 amino acids. Germline values: CDR1 MNHNS, CDR2 SASEGT. V was pared by 7 bases and J by 1 base, with 8 bases of the junction left unmatched. In DNA, the CDR3 is TGTGCCAGCATCCTACAGGGGGAAGGTAACTATGGCTACACCTTC. Amino acids: CASILQGEGNYGYTF.

The DNA of the CDR3 is TGTGCCAGCAGCCGTAGTGGACTAGCGGGAGTCGGGCAGTTCTTC. It specifies CASSRSGLAGVGQFF. The chain joins TRBV7-2 to TRBJ2-1; TRBD2 matches 13 bases. There are 15 residues in the CDR3. V shed 5 bases, J shed 12 bases, and the junction held 10 bases outside the gene matches. From germline, CDR1 is SGHTA and CDR2 FQGNSA.

The CDR3 protein is CASSQVPGRHEQYF. CDR3 DNA: TGTGCCAGCAGCCAAGTACCGGGGAGGCACGAGCAGTACTTC. The chain uses TRBV3-1 and TRBJ2-7; a weak D match, TRBD2 (6 bases). V dropped 1 base and J dropped 5 bases, with 12 bases sitting between them. Germline V gene data show CDR1 as LGHDT and CDR2 as YNNKEL (reference sequence). There are 14 residues in the CDR3.

This clonotype turned up a few times. The chain has TRBV11-2 and TRBJ2-1; D unclear. Trimming left V 5 bases short and J 6 bases short, with 2 bases between. This CDR3 is 10 amino acids long. Looked up from germline, CDR1 is SGHAT and CDR2 is FQNNGV. The CDR3 coding sequence is TGTGCCAGCAGCCGCAATGAGCAGTTCTTC. It is translated as CASSRNEQFF.

This clonotype was seen more than once but under ten times. The rearrangement links TRBV20-1 to TRBJ2-4, with 9 bases matching TRBD1. The CDR3 length is 16 residues. The germline gives CDR1 DFQATT, CDR2 SNEGSKA (reference sequence). The V segment lost 4 bases and the J segment 1 base; nucleotides outside the gene matches: 8. CDR3: CSAMDRGRGAKNIQYF. The CDR3 nucleotides read TGCAGTGCTATGGACAGGGGCCGTGGGGCCAAAAACATTCAGTACTTC.

This chain links TRBV2 with TRBJ2-2; 8 bases fit TRBD1. The CDR3 loop spans 14 amino acids. Germline V gene data show CDR1 as SNHLY and CDR2 as FYNNEI. Unmatched junction bases numbered 5, after V lost 6 bases and J lost 5 bases. This CDR3 is CASRVTGDTGELFF. The CDR3 bases are TGTGCCAGCAGGGTGACAGGGGATACCGGGGAGCTGTTTTTT.

This clonotype was observed a few times. This rearrangement joins TRBV10-2 to TRBJ2-2, with 9 bases identical to TRBD1. The CDR3 runs 17 residues. Losses at the gene ends were 0 bases for V and 7 bases for J; bases not matched to a gene: 9. Per germline, CDR1 WSHSY and CDR2 SAAADI. The CDR3 region has the DNA TGCGCCAGCAGTGAGTCGCGGGACAGGGTGTTCGGCGGGGAGCTGTTTTTT. Its translation is CASSESRDRVFGGELFF.

This clonotype was picked up a small number of times. The chain uses TRBV7-2 and TRBJ2-3; 10 nucleotides agree with TRBD1. V was pared by 5 bases and J by 5 bases, with 7 bases of the junction left unmatched. The germline V gene encodes CDR1 SGHTA and CDR2 FQGNSA. The CDR3 is 15 amino acids. The CDR3 DNA is TGTGCCAGCAGCCAATGGGACAGGGGCGAAGATACGCAGTATTTT. This encodes CASSQWDRGEDTQYF. The variable domain in full, completed from reference TRBV7-2 and TRBJ2-3, reads GAGVSQSPSNKVTEKGKDVELRCDPISGHTALYWYRQSLGQGLEFLIYFQGNSAPDKSGLPSDRFSAERTGGSVSTLTIQRTQQEDSAVYLCASSQWDRGEDTQYFGPGTRLTVL.

This clonotype was seen a few times. The V gene is TRBV6-6, the J gene TRBJ2-7, with D unclear. Germline V lookup: CDR1 MNHNY, CDR2 SVGAGI (reference sequence). Trimming shortened V by 6 bases and J by 3 bases, and 9 bases separated the two germline ends. This CDR3 is 12 amino acids long. In DNA form, the CDR3 reads TGTGCCAGCAGCTCCGTCAACTACGAGCAGTACTTC. This sequence encodes CASSSVNYEQYF.

This clonotype has just a few counts. This chain connects TRBV6-6 to TRBJ2-3; D not certain. The CDR3 runs to 11 residues. The V gene lost 6 bases and the J gene lost 6 bases, with 7 bases spanning the gap. Germline values: CDR1 MNHNY, CDR2 SVGAGI (reference sequence). CDR3 nucleotide sequence: TGTGCCAGCAGGCTAGGCGATACGCAGTATTTT. Its protein product is CASRLGDTQYF.